This T cell receptor (beta chain) is drawn from a study of neurological immune-mediated disorders. Whole-study findings and limits: Among expanded clones, no CDR3 amino acid sequences were shared across subjects, a pattern suggesting private repertoires in all groups.

V was shortened by 7 bases and J by 1 base, with 23 bases between the two germline ends. Germline V gene lookup returns CDR1 MDHEN and CDR2 SYDVKM. This CDR3 has 17 residues. Time point specified: longitudinal time-point 3. Where libraries were unsorted, they were derived from 2 million PBMCs stored at -80 degrees C. This clonotype was detected many times. Its specificity is not known. The cDNA was generated by 5'RACE with 10-nucleotide random UMIs. Every sequencing run gave over 200 million TCR-beta sequences, taken from 15-18 subjects. In TCRdb, the 5' RACE reads were re-called with MiXCR into one record per CDR3 protein. The sample yields roughly 50,000 distinct CDR3 sequences, 12% seen once.

Input material: PBMCs. The receptor's source is a male donor with HTLV-1-associated myelopathy (HAM/TSP). V gene TRBV28 combines with J gene TRBJ2-7, with a tentative D call TRBD2 (5 bases). Here the CDR3 DNA reads TGTGCCAGCATCTGCCTCGGACTGAGAGAAGTTTCCTACGAGCAGTACTTC. Residues: CASICLGLREVSYEQYF.